A single sample is the source of the 15 T cell receptor beta chains below, sequenced in a study of beta chain features in type 1 diabetes. Expressed TCRB transcripts were sequenced after all isolated RNA was converted to cDNA. Generated by immunoSEQ multiplex PCR, the TCRdb table keeps only in-frame clones and is missing some. The profile covers 35,000 to 50,000 clones, with roughly 50% appearing a single time and roughly 0.25% taken by the ten largest. The sequenced sample consisted of stem cell memory CD4+ T cells from blood. The receptors derive from a woman in her 30s in good health.

The chain recombines TRBV11-2 with TRBJ1-1; 9 nucleotides agree with TRBD1. CDR3 length equals 16 residues. The germline V gene has CDR1 SGHAT and CDR2 FQNNGV. Trimming removed 5 bases from V and 7 bases from J; junction bases left unmatched: 14. CDR3 sequence (DNA): TGTGCCAGCAGCGCAACCCCGGGACAGGGATTTGGTGAAGCTTTCTTT. Translating it yields CASSATPGQGFGEAFF.

This clone was counted only a few times. The V gene is TRBV7-2, the J gene TRBJ2-7; 14 bases are shared with TRBD2. Trimming cost V 6 bases and J 2 bases; bases outside gene matches: 9. This CDR3 is built from 17 residues. Germline CDR1 and CDR2: SGHTA and FQGNSA. The CDR3 DNA is TGTGCCAGCAGTCAGGGACTAGCGGGAGACTTGGCCTACGAGCAGTACTTC. This encodes CASSQGLAGDLAYEQYF.

The V call is TRBV4-3, the J call TRBJ2-5; 13 nucleotides agree with TRBD2. The CDR3 runs to 16 residues. V trimming: 4 bases; J trimming: 7 bases; junction bases outside the gene matches: 9. CDR1 LGHNA and CDR2 YSLEER come from the germline V gene. The CDR3 reads CASSPGLAGASGTQYF. The CDR3 DNA is TGCGCCAGCAGCCCAGGACTAGCGGGGGCCTCGGGGACCCAGTACTTC.

This chain connects TRBV7-9 to TRBJ2-7; D call uncertain. The CDR3 contains 12 residues. Germline loops: CDR1 SEHNR, CDR2 FQNEAQ (reference sequence). V lost 4 bases and J lost 4, with 8 bases in between. CDR3 nucleotide sequence: TGTGCCAGCAGCTCCATGCGGTACGAGCAGTACTTC. This codes for CASSSMRYEQYF.

Comments on this clone: Other DNA sequences in this sample translate to the same CDR3. The V call is TRBV7-2, the J call TRBJ2-2, with a possible D match to TRBD2 (5 bases). Per germline, CDR1 SGHTA and CDR2 FQGNSA. V lost 3 bases to trimming and J lost 4 bases, with 12 bases between them. The length of the CDR3 is 15 residues. The CDR3 here is CASSLAGGGTGELFF. The CDR3 DNA sequence: TGTGCCAGCAGCTTGGCAGGTGGAGGCACCGGGGAGCTGTTTTTT.

The genes are TRBV7-2 and TRBJ2-1; D remains ambiguous. Germline V gives CDR1 SGHTA, CDR2 FQGNSA. The V end lost 5 bases, the J end lost 11 bases, and 10 bases lay between the germline ends. The CDR3 has 11 residues. The CDR3 nucleotides read TGTGCCAGCAGCCCCAGTTCGAAGCAGTTCTTC. Its protein product is CASSPSSKQFF.

The rearrangement links TRBV7-3 to TRBJ2-2; tentative D call: TRBD2 (5 bases). CDR1 and CDR2 (germline): SGHTA, FQGTGA. The CDR3 covers 14 residues. The germline V and J ends were trimmed by 5 bases and 5 bases, with 12 bases remaining between them. CDR3 DNA: TGTGCCAGCAGCCTAGGACTGGGAACCGGGGAGCTGTTTTTT. Translated: CASSLGLGTGELFF.

J is TRBJ2-7 and V is TRBV29-1, with TRBD2 matching 14 bases. The CDR3 covers 16 residues. From germline, CDR1 is SQVTM and CDR2 ANQGSEA. V shed 3 bases, J shed 4 bases, and the junction held 8 bases outside the gene matches. CDR3 DNA: TGCAGCGTTGACGCCAGACTAGCGGGAGGGCCGTACGAGCAGTACTTC. Protein product: CSVDARLAGGPYEQYF.

This clone was found a few times. The chain has TRBV7-2 and TRBJ2-5; 9 bases agree with TRBD2. Germline assignment: CDR1 SGHTA and CDR2 FQGNSA. V shed 5 bases, J shed 2 bases, and the junction held 12 bases outside the gene matches. The CDR3 has 17 amino acids. CDR3: CASSKNWRRGGQETQYF. The CDR3 coding sequence is TGTGCCAGCAGCAAGAATTGGAGGCGGGGGGGGCAAGAGACCCAGTACTTC. Supplemented by reference TRBV7-2 and TRBJ2-5, the full variable domain reads GAGVSQSPSNKVTEKGKDVELRCDPISGHTALYWYRQSLGQGLEFLIYFQGNSAPDKSGLPSDRFSAERTGGSVSTLTIQRTQQEDSAVYLCASSKNWRRGGQETQYFGPGTRLLVL.

This clone was counted a single time. This chain connects TRBV11-2 to TRBJ2-7, with TRBD2 identical over 8 bases. The length of the CDR3 is 16 residues. The germline V gene encodes CDR1 SGHAT and CDR2 FQNNGV. V lost 0 bases and J lost 2; bases outside the gene matches: 6. DNA of the CDR3: TGTGCCAGCAGCTTAGATCGACTAGCGAGCGCCTACGAGCAGTACTTC. As protein: CASSLDRLASAYEQYF.

The chain couples TRBV9 to TRBJ2-1; 9 bases fit TRBD2. The CDR3 length is 15 residues. Germline V gene lookup returns CDR1 SGDLS and CDR2 YYNGEE. V gave up 2 bases and J gave up 2 bases; unmatched junction bases: 2. The CDR3 reads CASSVSGSTYNEQFF. In nucleotides, the CDR3 is TGTGCCAGCAGCGTTAGCGGGAGTACCTACAATGAGCAGTTCTTC.

This chain links TRBV2 with TRBJ2-3, with D possibly being TRBD1 (5 bases). This CDR3 has 13 residues. CDR1 and CDR2 (germline): SNHLY, FYNNEI. Between the trimmed V and J ends, which lost 5 bases and 4 bases, there was a span of 10 bases. CDR3 residues: CASSLQGPDTQYF. CDR3 DNA: TGTGCCAGCAGTCTTCAGGGCCCAGATACGCAGTATTTT.

The chain uses TRBV23-1 and TRBJ1-1; D remains unclear. TRBV23-1 is assigned to the ORF class and has an uncertain function. V gave up 7 bases and J gave up 10 bases, with 19 bases separating them. The CDR3 spans 13 residues. The CDR3 DNA sequence: TGCGCCAGCACCAAATGCGAGGCGGGGAGAGCTTTCTTT. It translates to CASTKCEAGRAFF.

This clone was counted a few times. This chain uses TRBV18 with TRBJ2-5; D might be TRBD1 (5 bases). There are 14 residues in the CDR3. With 2 bases removed from V and 2 bases from J, the gap between germline ends came to 9 bases. CDR1 and CDR2 (germline): KGHSH, LQKENI. The CDR3 coding sequence is TGTGCCAGCTCACCAGTAGGGGTTCAAGAGACCCAGTACTTC. Translating gives CASSPVGVQETQYF.

The chain joins TRBV27 to TRBJ2-3; D might be TRBD1 (6 bases). The V end was cut by 6 bases, the J end by 0 bases, with 25 bases between. Germline CDR1 reads MNHEY; CDR2 reads SMNVEV (reference sequence). The length of the CDR3 is 19 residues. CDR3 sequence reads: CASRITFGQTDTSTDTQYF. CDR3 bases: TGTGCCAGCAGAATTACATTTGGACAGACTGATACTAGCACAGATACGCAGTATTTT.